Each of the 6 T cell receptor beta chains below was sequenced from the same sample in a study of T cells in narcolepsy. TCRdb's table, derived via immunoSEQ multiplex PCR, lists solely in-frame clones and lacks some. The repertoire holds fewer than 35,000 clones, with approximately 80% as singletons. Source material: CD45RA- memory CD4+ T cells from PBMCs. The receptor source for this set is a human donor with narcolepsy.

The chain joins TRBV10-1 to TRBJ1-2; TRBD1 aligns across 11 bases. Germline loops: CDR1 WNHNN, CDR2 SYGVQD (reference sequence). Trimming took 1 base from V and 3 from J; bases not matched to a gene: 4. The CDR3 consists of 16 residues. CDR3 amino acids: CASSELDRGQDYGYTF. CDR3 DNA sequence: TGCGCCAGCAGTGAGTTGGACAGGGGGCAAGACTATGGCTACACCTTC.

The J gene is TRBJ1-1, the V gene TRBV9; no firm D call. The CDR3 is 15 amino acids. The V gene's germline CDR1 is SGDLS and CDR2 YYNGEE. Trimming removed 0 bases from V and 1 base from J, with 10 bases in between. CDR3 in amino acids: CASSVALSANTEAFF. CDR3 nucleotides: TGTGCCAGCAGCGTAGCTCTCTCGGCGAACACTGAAGCTTTCTTT.

This chain connects TRBV7-9 to TRBJ1-5, with a tentative D call TRBD1 (6 bases). This CDR3 contains 17 residues. Germline V gene data show CDR1 as SEHNR and CDR2 as FQNEAQ (reference sequence). Trimming removed 3 bases at V and 1 base at J, with 16 bases between. Here the CDR3 DNA reads TGTGCCAGCAGCTTCCATACAGGGCGAGTCAGCAATCAGCCCCAGCATTTT. Translation gives CASSFHTGRVSNQPQHF.

The CDR3 loop reads CASSRPTWGGPSTDTQYF. CDR3 DNA sequence: TGTGCCAGCAGCCGACCCACCTGGGGAGGACCTAGCACAGATACGCAGTATTTT. This chain uses TRBV11-3 with TRBJ2-3; D possibly corresponds to TRBD2 (6 bases). Germline V lookup: CDR1 SGHNT, CDR2 YENEEA. Trimming shortened V by 5 bases and J by 0 bases, and 21 bases separated the two germline ends. CDR3 length equals 18 residues.

The chain has TRBV18 and TRBJ2-5, with D unresolved. Deletions cut 3 bases from V and 2 bases from J, with 7 bases between. Germline assignment: CDR1 KGHSH and CDR2 LQKENI. The CDR3 loop spans 13 amino acids. DNA of the CDR3: TGTGCCAGCTCACCTCGCGGACAAGAGACCCAGTACTTC. This encodes CASSPRGQETQYF.

The rearrangement links TRBV2 to TRBJ1-6, with 9 nucleotides matching TRBD1. From germline, CDR1 is SNHLY and CDR2 FYNNEI. V lost 5 bases to trimming and J lost 6 bases; unmatched junction nucleotides: 2. This CDR3 comprises 14 residues. The chain's CDR3 is CASSSGQGNSPLHF. The CDR3 nucleotides are TGTGCCAGCAGTTCGGGACAGGGTAATTCACCCCTCCACTTT. Variable domain in full (rest from reference TRBV2 and TRBJ1-6): EPEVTQTPSHQVTQMGQEVILRCVPISNHLYFYWYRQILGQKVEFLVSFYNNEISEKSEIFDDQFSVERPDGSNFTLKIRSTKLEDSAMYFCASSSGQGNSPLHFGNGTRLTVT.